This T cell receptor (beta chain) derives from a study of T cells in Graves' hyperthyroidism and ophthalmopathy. The wider study: Peripheral blood samples were taken at initial diagnosis, prior to any treatment.

Hyperthyroidism patients were newly diagnosed, had disease duration under 2 months, and were aged 18 to 65 years. Trimming stripped 2 bases from V and 2 bases from J, with 12 bases between. CDR1 SGHTA and CDR2 FQGNSA come from the germline V gene. This CDR3 contains 15 residues. Study-wide points: Ophthalmopathy onset followed model prediction by a median approximately seven months. Most clonotypes expanded in the thyroid (above 0.001) were also present in blood.

This clonotype was recorded at least ten times. What it binds is unknown. TCR beta CDR3 sequences were amplified from RNA transcripts. The primer set for the first-round RT-PCR of the TCR CDR3 was HTBI. Using its own MiXCR run on the multiplex PCR reads, TCRdb lists one record per CDR3 protein. This sample has more than 300,000 distinct CDR3 sequences; approximately 14% occur once, and the top ten carry more than 9.5%. Sequencing was performed on blood. The chain has TRBV7-2 and TRBJ1-1; maybe TRBD1 (6 bases). The clonotype originates from a woman aged 55-75 years with Graves' hyperthyroidism. The CDR3 DNA reads TGTGCCAGCAGCTTACGAGGACAGTCTAACACTGAAGCTTTCTTT. As protein: CASSLRGQSNTEAFF.